This T cell receptor beta chain was retrieved from a study of T cells in Graves' hyperthyroidism and ophthalmopathy. Overall study results and limits: Within blood appeared most thyroid clonotypes that had expanded above 0.001. Ophthalmopathy was separated from stable hyperthyroidism by a 13 V-J model.

TCR beta CDR3 regions were amplified from RNA. The HTBI primer set drove a first-round RT-PCR of the TCR CDR3. TCRdb re-called the multiplex PCR reads with MiXCR, one entry per CDR3 protein. This table has around 600,000 distinct CDR3 sequences, approximately 42% appearing once. Germline V gene sequence: CDR1 LNHDA, CDR2 SQIVND (reference sequence). This CDR3 is built from 16 residues. The ends lost 5 bases at V and 7 bases at J; junction bases unmatched: 12. This clonotype was picked up a small number of times. Antigen unknown. This clonotype was obtained from an adult man with Graves' disease, either hyperthyroidism or ophthalmopathy (not recorded which). The chain links TRBV19 to TRBJ1-2; the match to TRBD1 covers 11 bases. Specimen: peripheral blood or thyroid tissue (not recorded which). The CDR3 here is CASSLTLDRGLGGYTF. In DNA, the CDR3 is TGTGCCAGTAGTTTGACTTTGGACAGGGGGCTTGGTGGCTACACCTTC.